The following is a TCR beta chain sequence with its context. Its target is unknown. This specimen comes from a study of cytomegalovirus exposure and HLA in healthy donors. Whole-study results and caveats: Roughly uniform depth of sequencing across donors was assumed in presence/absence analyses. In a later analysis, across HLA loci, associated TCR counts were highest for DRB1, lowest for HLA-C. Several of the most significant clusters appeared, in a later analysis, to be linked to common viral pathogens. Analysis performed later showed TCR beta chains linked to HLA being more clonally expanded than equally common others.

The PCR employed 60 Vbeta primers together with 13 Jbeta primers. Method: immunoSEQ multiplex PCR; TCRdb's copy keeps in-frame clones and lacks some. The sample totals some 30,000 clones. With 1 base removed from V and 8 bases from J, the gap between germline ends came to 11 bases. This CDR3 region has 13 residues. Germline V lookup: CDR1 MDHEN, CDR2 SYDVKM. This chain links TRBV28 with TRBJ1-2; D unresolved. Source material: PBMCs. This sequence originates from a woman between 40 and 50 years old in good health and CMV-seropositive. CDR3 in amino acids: CASSLYTAEGYTF. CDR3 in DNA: TGTGCCAGCAGTTTATACACGGCGGAAGGCTACACCTTC.